The source of this T cell receptor (beta chain) is a study of response to subunit inactivated influenza vaccine. TCRdb recomputed calls from the RT-PCR reads with MiXCR, one row per CDR3 protein. The table lists around 570,000 distinct CDR3 sequences, approximately 10% of them singletons. This clonotype came up a few times. The CDR3 covers 15 residues. With 6 bases removed from V and 7 bases from J, the gap between germline ends came to 18 bases. Germline assignment: CDR1 MNHEY and CDR2 SMNVEV (reference sequence). Another study also made use of these data, one on T cells expressing NK-cell markers. Per that study: UMIs accompanied the 5'RACE template switching by which TCR beta cDNA was made.

The receptor's source is a man over 45 who received an inactivated influenza vaccine. This sequence joins TRBV27 and TRBJ1-4; D call uncertain. This specimen was PBMCs from blood, taken on the day of vaccination. The CDR3: CASRTVRVSSEKLFF. CDR3 bases: TGTGCCAGCAGGACGGTCCGCGTTTCCTCTGAAAAACTGTTTTTT.